This T cell receptor (beta chain) was sequenced during a study of cytomegalovirus exposure and HLA in healthy donors (TCRdb year 2017). Regarding the research as a whole: An earlier analysis of approximately 550 of the donors reported approximately 270 Gb of sequence data and more than 90 million unique TCR beta sequences from around 200 million T cells. An early release covering about 600 HLA-typed donors comprised 250 to 350 gigabases of sequencing data and around 85 million unique TCR sequences. Among the 398 genotyped donors, 75% to 90% belonged to the genetic ancestry cluster associated with self-reported Caucasian donors. The aim of the study was to test whether cataloging public T cell receptors could identify signatures of past pathogen exposure. The study profiled the T cell repertoires of 550 to 700 subjects by immunosequencing and related them to cytomegalovirus serostatus. A separate validation cohort of some 130 different subjects was used in addition to the roughly 670-subject first cohort. High-throughput TCR immunosequencing, statistical association of individual TCRs with disease status, and machine learning were combined to predict cytomegalovirus infection status. A later analysis re-analyzed previously published TCR beta repertoires from hundreds of donors and added high-resolution HLA genotyping to study TCR occurrence patterns. Rather than drawing on any new phenotypic data, the later analysis identified candidate immune exposures from TCR beta sequences and the way those sequences occurred across donors. An earlier analysis of several hundred of the donors applied high-throughput TCR beta sequencing to assess whether each TCR beta V gene segment acted as functional or pseudogenic. Donor age, sex, ethnicity and CMV serostatus were compiled together with the repertoire data. Genome-wide SNP genotypes for about 65% of the 666 donors were used in a later genetic analysis, which treated that subset as a discovery cohort. Every repertoire in the discovery cohort had been generated on one and the same sequencing platform. HLA typing covered class I and class II loci at four-digit resolution. Typing coverage varied by locus: roughly 620-630 donors for A, B, C, DRB1 and DQB1; under 550 for DQA1; about 600 for DPA1; around 490 for DPB1. A handful of DR-DQ haplotypes were handled as single units for association and clustering because linkage in the cohort was strong. Among 398 genotyped donors of the cohort, an average of about 240,000 unique TCR beta nucleotide sequences were sequenced per donor, roughly 20% of them non-productive.

The investigation overall reported the following: Some IMGT-functional V segments, including TRBV6-2 and TRBV6-3, could not be distinguished by the 87-base-pair reads and were therefore excluded. A group of highly shared sequence variants was considered likely to be a technical artifact of the sequencing pipeline. In a later analysis, the rate of TCR association differed among HLA loci, with DRB1 alleles having the most associated TCRs and HLA-C alleles having the fewest. Correlated functional status among segregating V segments might reflect linkage disequilibrium, but an unknown experimental factor could not be ruled out. The study listed 150 to 200 TCR beta chains as associated with cytomegalovirus. Strong co-occurrence of HLA alleles, especially DR and DQ, made assigning TCR associations to individual alleles difficult. Because HLA typing was unavailable for some donors at each locus, only the typed subset was used in association tests. The only immune exposure information available for the cohort was CMV serostatus. According to a later analysis, most CMV-associated TCR beta chains appeared to be HLA-restricted, and the HLA associations seemed to be driven largely by CMV exposure. Compared with the approximately 700-donor mean, donors in an Asian-associated ancestry cluster had fewer N-insertions in productive TCRs, according to a later genetic analysis. Most TCR sequences were seen in very few donors, while some public TCRs were found in many individuals. Only TCR beta chains were sequenced in this cohort, and the absence of alpha or paired-chain data limited detectable features. Broadly in line with IMGT annotations, most TCR beta V segments showed up in productive rearrangements about 90% or about 30% of the time in an earlier analysis of a few hundred of the donors. Because counts were too low, 15 to 20 rarely observed V segments, including chromosome 9 orphons, were excluded from the earlier analysis of a few hundred of the donors. Cytomegalovirus status was reported to be diagnosed by the classifier with high specificity and sensitivity in both the original and validation cohorts. In a later analysis, HLA-associated TCR beta chains showed more clonal expansion and lower generation probabilities than non-associated chains that were equally common. Several of the top co-occurrence clusters appeared to be linked to parvovirus B19, influenza, CMV and Epstein-Barr virus, according to a later analysis. A further reported finding was that TCR beta sequences accurately predicted the HLA-A and HLA-B alleles for most subjects in the first cohort. The authors suggested that the approach could potentially be extended to other disease states and immunological phenotypes. A later analysis associated around 16,000 TCR beta sequences with specific HLA alleles at a false discovery rate of 0.05. Sequencing depth was assumed to be roughly uniform across donors in the presence/absence analyses, though that assumption may not hold. Three of the identified cytomegalovirus-associated TCR beta chains were confirmed in vitro to be specific for cytomegalovirus antigens. In a later genetic analysis, a missense DCLRE1C variant was associated with V-gene and J-gene trimming of TCR beta chains, and the association was replicated in an independent cohort.

Receptor amplification or capture employed the immunoSEQ multiplex PCR assay. The multiplex PCR relied on a mix of 60 forward primers for TCR Vbeta segments and 13 reverse primers for TCR Jbeta segments. The CDR3 region of rearranged TCR beta genes was amplified from genomic DNA with a multiplex PCR assay. The amplified TCR beta libraries were sequenced on the Illumina HiSeq System as 87-base-pair reads. The source study handled its data this way. In a later analysis, tens of millions of unique TCR beta chains were counted across the roughly 610 repertoires, and roughly 9.9 million of these chains were shared by at least two donors. A nearest-neighbor algorithm error-corrected the raw reads and collapsed the reads into unique sequences, merging closely related sequences to remove PCR and sequencing errors. V, D and J gene segments were assigned by aligning CDR3 sequences to IMGT reference sequences. For a sequence to be retained, at least a six-nucleotide match to both a V gene segment and a J gene segment was required. A rearrangement was called productive if the CDR3 had no stop codons and remained in frame with V and J, and every other rearrangement was called non-productive. Following IMGT convention, CDR3 was defined as the stretch from the second conserved V-encoded cysteine to the conserved J-encoded phenylalanine. Sequences without an unambiguous match to a single V gene segment were excluded from the earlier analysis of several hundred of the donors. An earlier analysis of almost 600 of the donors classified V segments as functional when productive rearrangements were above 56.7% and as segregating when the standard deviation between donors was above 5%. A statistical classification framework was developed to diagnose cytomegalovirus status using the catalog of TCR beta chain sequences. In a later analysis, TCR nucleotide sequences were compared against IMGT/GENE-DB human TR gene sequences so that V and J genes could be assigned. The TCRdist pipeline was used in a later analysis to assign CDR3 sequences and most-parsimonious VDJ recombination scenarios. In a later analysis, each TCR beta chain was defined by its CDR3 amino acid sequence together with its V-gene family, and reads lacking a unique V-gene family were excluded. As a way to deal with suspected cross-contamination and a sequencing artifact, a later analysis dropped roughly 620 nucleotide sequences that were highly shared and had low generation probability. In a later analysis, a clonal expansion index was calculated for each public chain from normalized within-repertoire ranks of inferred template counts. A later analysis computed generation probabilities with a VDJ recombination model fitted to out-of-frame rearrangements, and checked the results against IGoR. In a later analysis, hypergeometric tests were used to score TCR-TCR, TCR-HLA and TCR-CMV co-occurrence, with a repertoire-size bias correction applied to TCR pairs. To estimate false discovery rates, a later analysis permuted the HLA or CMV assignments 20 times. A later analysis grouped co-occurring TCRs with DBSCAN, adding TCRdist sequence similarity when clustering within HLA-allele-positive subsets. Repertoires with fewer than 30,000 or more than 120,000 public chains, plus five repertoires with anomalous nucleotide sharing, were excluded from co-occurrence clustering. Sourced from immuneACCESS, this table was stored by TCRdb with only in-frame sequences that have V and J called. A share of the clones is absent; for the studies checked, an unresolved V gene accounts for under half, and the remainder has no known explanation. V and J calls and clone size are copied from that table; D and trimming were computed from the DNA. This sample has about 60,000 clones in its table, and roughly 70% of those were observed once. The ten largest clones capture approximately 19% of the sample.

The CDR3 has 14 amino acids, counting the end cysteine and phenylalanine. CDR3 DNA is the only sequence kept; it has 42 bases, read in frame from the first base. The V end gives up 7 bases and the J end 7 bases, leaving 9 bases in the junction not matched to a gene. Based on the germline V gene, the CDR1 and CDR2 sequences are SGHRS and YFSETQ. As for this clone: It has no known antigen specificity. Per-base quality was not reported, and no clone a single base away is much larger than it.

The cohort consisted of some 730 healthy bone marrow donors. At the time of sampling, every cohort member was nominally healthy, though immune exposures that went unrecorded were likely present. The donor tested CMV seropositive, placing the donor among the roughly 300 seropositive members of the cohort. Each donor provided a peripheral blood sample, and peripheral blood mononuclear cells were used for TCR beta sequencing. The Qiagen DNeasy Blood Extraction Kit was used to extract genomic DNA from the blood cell samples. The sequence came from a woman aged 55-69 years in good health and CMV-seropositive. The sequenced material came from PBMCs. This chain is built from TRBV5-1 and TRBJ2-2; 8 bases in the junction line up with TRBD2. The nucleotides are TGCGCCAGCGGAGCGGGGGAACAGGGCGGGGAGCTGTTTTTT. Its translation reads: CASGAGEQGGELFF. The CDR3, completed at both ends by the reference TRBV5-1 and TRBJ2-2 genes, gives the full variable domain KAGVTQTPRYLIKTRGQQVTLSCSPISGHRSVSWYQQTPGQGLQFLFEYFSETQRNKGNFPGRFSGRQFSNSRSEMNVSTLELGDSALYLCASGAGEQGGELFFGEGSRLTVL.